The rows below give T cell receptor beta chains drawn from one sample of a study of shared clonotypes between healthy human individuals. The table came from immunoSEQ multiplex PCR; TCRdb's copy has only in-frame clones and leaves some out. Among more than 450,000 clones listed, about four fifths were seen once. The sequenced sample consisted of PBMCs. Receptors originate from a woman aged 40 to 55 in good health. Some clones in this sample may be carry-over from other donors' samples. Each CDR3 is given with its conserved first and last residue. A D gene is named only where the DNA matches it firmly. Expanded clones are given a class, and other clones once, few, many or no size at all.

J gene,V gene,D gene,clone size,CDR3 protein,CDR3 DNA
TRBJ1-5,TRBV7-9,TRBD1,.,CASSTGTGSNQPQHF,TGTGCCAGCAGCACCGGGACAGGGAGCAATCAGCCCCAGCATTTT
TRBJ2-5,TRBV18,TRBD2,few,CASSPGLAGQETQYF,TGTGCCAGCTCACCGGGACTAGCGGGACAAGAGACCCAGTACTTC
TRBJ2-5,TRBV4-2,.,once,CASGLSGAFRETQYF,TGTGCCAGCGGTCTTTCCGGGGCCTTTCGGGAGACCCAGTACTTC
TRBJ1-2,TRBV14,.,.,CASSARGGYGYTF,TGTGCCAGCAGCGCAAGGGGGGGCTATGGCTACACCTTC
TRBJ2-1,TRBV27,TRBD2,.,CASSLRAGANYNEQFF,TGTGCCAGCAGTTTACGGGCGGGAGCAAACTACAATGAGCAGTTCTTC
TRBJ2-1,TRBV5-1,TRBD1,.,CASSPGTVSYNEQFF,TGCGCCAGCAGCCCTGGGACAGTGTCCTACAATGAGCAGTTCTTC
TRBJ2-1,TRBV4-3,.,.,CASSQDQEAVSYNEQFF,TGCGCCAGCAGCCAAGATCAAGAAGCGGTCTCCTACAATGAGCAGTTCTTC
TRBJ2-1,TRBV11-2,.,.,CASSQRGSYNEQFF,TGTGCCAGCAGCCAGAGGGGCTCCTACAATGAGCAGTTCTTC
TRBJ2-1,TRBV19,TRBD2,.,CASTLLAGGGSEQFF,TGTGCCAGTACCTTACTAGCGGGAGGAGGCAGTGAGCAGTTCTTC
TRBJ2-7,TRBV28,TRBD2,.,CASNPRWTSGKGYEQYF,TGTGCCAGCAATCCACGGTGGACTAGCGGGAAGGGATACGAGCAGTACTTC
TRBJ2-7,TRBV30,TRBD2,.,CAWNSLAGVQYF,TGTGCCTGGAATTCCCTAGCGGGAGTGCAGTACTTC
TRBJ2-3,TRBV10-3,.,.,CAISGVGADTQYF,TGTGCCATCAGTGGGGTAGGAGCAGATACGCAGTATTTT
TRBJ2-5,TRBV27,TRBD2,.,CASSLNPPFRLAGRETQYF,TGTGCCAGCAGTTTAAACCCTCCTTTCAGACTAGCGGGAAGGGAGACCCAGTACTTC
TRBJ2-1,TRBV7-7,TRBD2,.,CASSLGGGSLDEQFF,TGTGCTAGCAGCTTAGGTGGCGGGAGTCTTGATGAGCAGTTCTTC
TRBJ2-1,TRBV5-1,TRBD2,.,CASSLEGAGVNEQFF,TGCGCCAGCAGCTTGGAAGGTGCGGGAGTTAATGAGCAGTTCTTC
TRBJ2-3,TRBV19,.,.,CASRTRVSTDTQYF,TGTGCCAGTAGAACCCGGGTCTCCACAGATACGCAGTATTTT
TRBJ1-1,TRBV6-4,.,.,CASSADRNTEAFF,TGTGCCAGCAGCGCGGACAGGAACACTGAAGCTTTCTTT
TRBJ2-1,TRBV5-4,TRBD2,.,CASSLASGSSYNEQFF,TGTGCCAGCAGCTTGGCTAGCGGGAGTTCCTACAATGAGCAGTTCTTC